The text below deals with one T cell receptor (beta chain). CDR3 size: 12 residues. In germline, CDR1 is LNHDA, CDR2 SQIVND (reference sequence). J was trimmed by 6 bases and V by 11 bases; bases with no gene match: 7. These data belong to a study of blood T cell repertoires in COVID-19. In the study overall: The origin of the acute and convalescent COVID-19 samples was the United States, Italy and Spain.

Clones were read by immunoSEQ multiplex PCR, and TCRdb kept only the in-frame ones, dropping some. The sample records 95,000 to 100,000 clones, around 84% being singletons. The clonotype was recovered from a woman in her seventies with active or convalescent COVID-19. This chain joins TRBV19 and TRBJ1-2, with 9 bases aligning to TRBD1. Sequenced sample: peripheral blood. CDR3 region: CAQGGDRDGYTF. In DNA, the CDR3 is TGTGCCCAGGGGGGGGACAGGGATGGCTACACCTTC.